This TCR beta chain was captured in a study of T cells after yellow fever vaccination. Study overall: Each low-cell-number fraction was prepared by means of SMART-Seq v4 Ultra Low Input. Study-level results: Clonotypes shared by both compartments, CD4 and CD8, made up a small share. Most clones from primary vaccination resurfaced after the booster (roughly 96% CD4, over 85% CD8).

In this sample, this clonotype turned up a few times. Its antigen is as yet unknown. 5'RACE template switching produced TCR cDNA carrying a universal primer site and UMIs. A single record per CDR3 protein comes from TCRdb applying MiXCR to the 5' RACE reads. The sample has roughly 500,000 distinct CDR3 sequences, 15% to 20% seen once. This CDR3 comprises 15 residues. Germline V CDR1 and CDR2: KGHSY, FQNENV. V shed 4 bases and J 7 bases; nucleotides not matched to a gene: 10. This receptor was identified in a man aged 30 to 45 who received the YFV17D yellow fever vaccine. The sample here was PBMCs, taken 15 days after the yellow fever booster vaccination. This rearrangement joins TRBV16 to TRBJ2-1; TRBD2 matches at 7 bases. The CDR3 region has the DNA TGTGCCAGCAGCCCTATAGCGGGCGTTACGAATGAGCAGTTCTTC. Encoded protein: CASSPIAGVTNEQFF.